A single sample is the source of the 29 T cell receptor beta chains below, sequenced in a study of blood T cells in healthy people across ages. The second PCR ran about 6 to 11 cycles with a sample-barcoded 5' primer and J-beta primers. TCRdb recomputed calls from the 5' RACE reads with MiXCR, one row per CDR3 protein. This sample has approximately 770,000 distinct CDR3 sequences, with 55% to 70% found just once. The sample taken for sequencing was blood. These receptors all stem from a man aged 25-45 years in good health.

The J gene is TRBJ2-6, the V gene TRBV6-2 or TRBV6-3; D is possibly TRBD1 (6 bases). This CDR3 comprises 17 residues. From germline, CDR1 is MNHEY and CDR2 SVGEGT. V lost 6 bases, J lost 5 bases, and 20 bases lay in between. The CDR3 region is CASRSDRIDFRANVLTF. In DNA form, the CDR3 reads TGTGCCAGCAGATCCGACAGGATAGATTTTAGGGCCAACGTCCTGACTTTC.

This clonotype appeared a single time. This rearrangement joins TRBV7-2 to TRBJ2-2; D is unclear. CDR1 and CDR2 (germline): SGHTA, FQGNSA. The CDR3 covers 11 residues. Between the trimmed V and J ends, which lost 6 bases and 7 bases, there was a span of 6 bases. CDR3 DNA: TGTGCCAGCAGTCCGTTCGGGGAGCTGTTTTTT. Translating it yields CASSPFGELFF. Complete variable domain (other parts from reference TRBV7-2 and TRBJ2-2): GAGVSQSPSNKVTEKGKDVELRCDPISGHTALYWYRQSLGQGLEFLIYFQGNSAPDKSGLPSDRFSAERTGGSVSTLTIQRTQQEDSAVYLCASSPFGELFFGEGSRLTVL.

The CDR3 bases are TGTGCCAGCAGTTTTGAGCGGGGGGGCACAGATACGCAGTATTTT. This codes for CASSFERGGTDTQYF. The chain has TRBV6-5 and TRBJ2-3, with 9 bases that match TRBD2. The CDR3 runs 15 residues. Per the germline V gene, CDR1 is MNHEY and CDR2 is SVGAGI. V was clipped by 4 bases and J by 1 base; unmatched bases: 3.

V gene TRBV3-1 combines with J gene TRBJ1-3; D is unclear. Trimming removed 4 bases from V and 0 bases from J, with 16 bases in between. The CDR3 has 17 amino acids. CDR1 LGHDT and CDR2 YNNKEL come from the germline V gene (reference sequence). The CDR3 region is CASSLVLGPNSGNTIYF. The CDR3 nucleotides read TGTGCCAGCAGCCTCGTACTTGGACCGAACTCTGGAAACACCATATATTTT. The full variable domain, rest sourced from reference TRBV3-1 and TRBJ1-3, is DTAVSQTPKYLVTQMGNDKSIKCEQNLGHDTMYWYKQDSKKFLKIMFSYNNKELIINETVPNRFSPKSPDKAHLNLHINSLELGDSAVYFCASSLVLGPNSGNTIYFGEGSWLTVV.

This clonotype appeared a few times. J is TRBJ2-1 and V is TRBV20-1; weak D call: TRBD1 (6 bases). Trimming stripped 6 bases from V and 4 bases from J, with 16 bases between. The CDR3 contains 14 residues. CDR1 and CDR2 from the germline V gene are DFQATT and SNEGSKA (reference sequence). As DNA, the CDR3 is TGCAGTGCCCTCCCCAGGGGCCCGTACAATGAGCAGTTCTTC. Translated: CSALPRGPYNEQFF.

This chain links TRBV15 with TRBJ1-1, with a possible D match to TRBD1 (5 bases). Deletions cut 1 base from V and 9 bases from J, with 12 bases between. CDR1 is LNHNV and CDR2 is YYDKDF in the germline V gene (reference sequence). The CDR3 covers 13 residues. CDR3 in amino acids: CATSRVGSGKAFF. The CDR3 DNA reads TGTGCCACCAGCAGAGTTGGGTCAGGGAAAGCTTTCTTT.

This chain's CDR3 is CASSSGPKPYEQYF. In nucleotides, the CDR3 is TGTGCCAGCAGCTCGGGACCAAAACCTTACGAGCAGTACTTC. The genes are TRBV7-9 and TRBJ2-7, with D possibly being TRBD1 or TRBD2 (5 bases each). V was shortened by 4 bases and J by 4 bases, with 14 bases between the two germline ends. Germline lookup yields CDR1 SEHNR and CDR2 FQNEAQ (reference sequence). The CDR3 has 14 amino acids. Combining the CDR3 with reference TRBV7-9 and TRBJ2-7 gives the whole variable domain DTGVSQNPRHKITKRGQNVTFRCDPISEHNRLYWYRQTLGQGPEFLTYFQNEAQLEKSRLLSDRFSAERPKGSFSTLEIQRTEQGDSAMYLCASSSGPKPYEQYFGPGTRLTVT.

The chain employs TRBV6-1 and TRBJ1-5; 7 bases are a match to TRBD1. The CDR3 length is 15 residues. V lost 7 bases and J lost 7; bases outside the gene matches: 13. CDR1 and CDR2 (germline): MNHNS, SASEGT. CDR3 DNA: TGTGCCAGCACCGGAGACAGGGCGGTGTGGCAGCCCCAGCATTTT. Encoded protein: CASTGDRAVWQPQHF.

The chain combines TRBV29-1 with TRBJ2-1; 12 bases line up with TRBD2. J lost 5 bases, V lost 7 bases, and 9 bases had no gene match. This CDR3 is 15 amino acids long. CDR1 is SQVTM, CDR2 ANQGSEA, per germline. Written as DNA, the CDR3 is TGCAGCGCCGGGGGGACTAGCGGGTTCGACAATGAGCAGTTCTTC. Translation: CSAGGTSGFDNEQFF.

The chain joins TRBV4-1 to TRBJ2-3; D is possibly TRBD2 (6 bases). V dropped 1 base and J dropped 6 bases, with 14 bases sitting between them. The CDR3 has 15 residues. Germline V CDR1 and CDR2: MGHRA, YSYEKL. The CDR3 sequence: CASSQAAGIGDTQYF. In DNA, the CDR3 is TGCGCCAGCAGCCAAGCTGCGGGAATTGGGGATACGCAGTATTTT.

V is TRBV20-1 and J is TRBJ2-1, with 8 bases aligning to TRBD2. CDR3 length: 11 residues. With 3 bases clipped from V and 9 bases from J, the junction kept 1 base outside the gene matches. The germline gives CDR1 DFQATT, CDR2 SNEGSKA (reference sequence). The CDR3: CSARGTSEQFF. The CDR3 DNA reads as TGCAGTGCTAGGGGGACTAGTGAGCAGTTCTTC.

This clonotype was detected once. This rearrangement joins TRBV4-1 to TRBJ1-5; D not resolved. With 0 bases removed from V and 7 bases from J, the gap between germline ends came to 13 bases. The CDR3 consists of 15 residues. Looked up from germline, CDR1 is MGHRA and CDR2 is YSYEKL. The CDR3 nucleotides are TGCGCCAGCAGCCAAGAGAGGCAGCTTGGGCAGCCCCAGCATTTT. Translation gives CASSQERQLGQPQHF.

This chain connects TRBV6-2 or TRBV6-3 to TRBJ2-2; D is uncertain. Germline-derived CDR1 and CDR2 are MNHEY and SVGEGT. Trimming shortened V by 3 bases and J by 4 bases, and 12 bases separated the two germline ends. This CDR3 has 15 amino acids. The CDR3 sequence: CASSYMAAGTGELFF. CDR3 in DNA: TGTGCCAGCAGTTATATGGCCGCCGGCACCGGGGAGCTGTTTTTT.

The J gene is TRBJ2-5, the V gene TRBV7-9, with D maybe TRBD1 (6 bases). V lost 8 bases, J lost 11 bases, and 21 bases lay in between. CDR1 is SEHNR and CDR2 is FQNEAQ in the germline V gene (reference sequence). The CDR3 has 13 residues. CDR3 sequence (DNA): TGTGCCAGCGAGACAGGACAGTTCAATGAGCAGTACTTC. It codes for CASETGQFNEQYF.

In this sample, this clonotype turned up a few times. This chain uses TRBV7-6 with TRBJ2-7; 10 nucleotides line up with TRBD1. CDR1 SGHVS and CDR2 FNYEAQ come from the germline V gene. The CDR3 has 18 residues. V lost 5 bases and J lost 1; bases outside the gene matches: 14. Here the CDR3 DNA reads TGTGCCAGCAGCAAACGCGGGACAGGGGAGACTCAATCCTACGAGCAGTACTTC. Amino acids: CASSKRGTGETQSYEQYF.

V and J are TRBV7-2 and TRBJ2-5; D not resolved. The CDR3 loop spans 14 amino acids. CDR1 and CDR2 from the germline V gene are SGHTA and FQGNSA. V was clipped by 4 bases and J by 11 bases, with 20 bases between them. The CDR3 DNA is TGTGCCAGCAGCTCCCGCCTAGGTCTGGTGGAGCAGTACTTC. Its protein is CASSSRLGLVEQYF.

The chain links TRBV29-1 to TRBJ1-2; TRBD1 might be the D (6 bases). This CDR3 comprises 14 residues. Trimming stripped 2 bases from V and 2 bases from J, with 12 bases between. Germline lookup yields CDR1 SQVTM and CDR2 ANQGSEA. CDR3 DNA sequence: TGCAGCGTTGAACCGCTACAGGGCAACTATGGCTACACCTTC. Amino acids: CSVEPLQGNYGYTF.

This clonotype came up a few times. The V and J genes are TRBV20-1 and TRBJ2-7; 7 positions agree with TRBD1. The germline CDR1 and CDR2 sequences are DFQATT and SNEGSKA (reference sequence). There are 13 residues in the CDR3. V gave up 2 bases and J gave up 3 bases; unmatched junction bases: 4. The CDR3: CSARTGTDYEQYF. In DNA form, the CDR3 reads TGCAGTGCTAGAACCGGGACAGACTACGAGCAGTACTTC.

The gene calls are TRBV20-1 and TRBJ1-1; D call uncertain. V was cut by 6 bases and J by 5 bases, with 10 bases left in between. The germline V gene has CDR1 DFQATT and CDR2 SNEGSKA (reference sequence). The CDR3 loop spans 11 amino acids. CDR3 sequence (DNA): TGCAGTGCCCCGGACGGGACTGAAGCTTTCTTT. Its protein is CSAPDGTEAFF.

The V and J genes are TRBV6-4 and TRBJ2-1; TRBD1 is a possible D gene (7 bases). CDR3 size: 15 residues. The V end lost 2 bases, the J end lost 5 bases, and 13 bases lay between the germline ends. CDR1 is MRHNA and CDR2 is SNTAGT in the germline V gene. Here the CDR3 reads CASSDLGRGDNEQFF. CDR3 DNA sequence: TGTGCCAGCAGTGACCTGGGCAGGGGGGACAATGAGCAGTTCTTC.

This clonotype was recorded a few times. This rearrangement joins TRBV9 to TRBJ2-5; the D gene is possibly TRBD2 (6 bases). Germline assignment: CDR1 SGDLS and CDR2 YYNGEE. V gave up 0 bases and J gave up 3 bases, with 15 bases separating them. The CDR3 extends over 16 amino acids. CDR3 region: CASSVEGSGGEETQYF. In DNA form, the CDR3 reads TGTGCCAGCAGCGTAGAAGGTAGCGGAGGCGAAGAGACCCAGTACTTC. Variable domain in full (rest from reference TRBV9 and TRBJ2-5): DSGVTQTPKHLITATGQRVTLRCSPRSGDLSVYWYQQSLDQGLQFLIQYYNGEERAKGNILERFSAQQFPDLHSELNLSSLELGDSALYFCASSVEGSGGEETQYFGPGTRLLVL.

This clonotype was counted a few times. The J gene is TRBJ2-7, the V gene TRBV6-2 or TRBV6-3; 7 positions match TRBD1. CDR3 length: 14 residues. Germline values: CDR1 MNHEY, CDR2 SVGEGT. V was clipped by 6 bases and J by 6 bases; unmatched bases: 11. The CDR3 loop reads CASSPVGQNTEQYF. In DNA, the CDR3 is TGTGCCAGCAGCCCCGTGGGACAGAACACCGAGCAGTACTTC.

The chain is built from TRBV6-4 and TRBJ2-5, with D possibly TRBD1 on 5 matching bases. The CDR3 is made up of 15 amino acids. Between the trimmed V and J ends, which lost 5 bases and 1 base, there was a span of 14 bases. The germline gives CDR1 MRHNA, CDR2 SNTAGT. CDR3 protein: CASSRQPGVQETQYF. The CDR3 region has the DNA TGTGCCAGCAGTCGACAGCCGGGTGTCCAAGAGACCCAGTACTTC.

The chain couples TRBV6-5 to TRBJ2-7; D is uncertain. Germline V gene data show CDR1 as MNHEY and CDR2 as SVGAGI. V was shortened by 0 bases and J by 6 bases, with 15 bases between the two germline ends. CDR3 size: 15 residues. CDR3 protein: CASSYSYKGRAEQYF. The CDR3 DNA reads as TGTGCCAGCAGTTACTCGTATAAGGGTAGGGCCGAGCAGTACTTC.

This clonotype was seen more than once but under ten times. The rearrangement links TRBV6-5 to TRBJ2-1, with TRBD2 identical over 11 bases. This CDR3 comprises 12 residues. The V and J ends lost 10 bases and 10 bases, in that order; junction bases with no gene match: 6. The germline CDR1 and CDR2 sequences are MNHEY and SVGAGI. CDR3 amino acids: CATRTSGPEQFF. CDR3 nucleotide sequence: TGTGCCACCCGGACTAGCGGGCCAGAGCAGTTCTTC.

J is TRBJ1-2 and V is TRBV2; D possibly corresponds to TRBD1 (5 bases). The germline V gene encodes CDR1 SNHLY and CDR2 FYNNEI. V lost 8 bases and J 7 bases, leaving 8 bases between the germline ends. The CDR3 has 10 residues. CDR3 DNA sequence: TGTGCCAGCCGGGGGGGTGGCTACACCTTC. This encodes CASRGGGYTF.

This clonotype was observed a few times. The genes are TRBV29-1 and TRBJ1-2, with a weak D call TRBD1 (5 bases). Germline CDR1 reads SQVTM; CDR2 reads ANQGSEA. The CDR3 extends over 12 amino acids. V was shortened by 1 base and J by 7 bases, with 10 bases between the two germline ends. The chain's CDR3 is CSVEGGAGGYTF. The CDR3 nucleotides are TGCAGCGTTGAAGGAGGGGCCGGTGGCTACACCTTC.

The chain links TRBV7-2 to TRBJ2-3, with D perhaps TRBD2 (7 bases). V dropped 3 bases and J dropped 7 bases, with 14 bases sitting between them. The germline gives CDR1 SGHTA, CDR2 FQGNSA. This CDR3 is built from 14 residues. The CDR3 reads CASSFGGGRNTQYF. CDR3 nucleotide sequence: TGTGCCAGCAGCTTTGGGGGGGGCCGGAATACGCAGTATTTT. The full variable domain, with the rest looked up from reference TRBV7-2 and TRBJ2-3, is GAGVSQSPSNKVTEKGKDVELRCDPISGHTALYWYRQSLGQGLEFLIYFQGNSAPDKSGLPSDRFSAERTGGSVSTLTIQRTQQEDSAVYLCASSFGGGRNTQYFGPGTRLTVL.

The chain employs TRBV28 and TRBJ2-1; 10 positions agree with TRBD2. The CDR3 spans 16 residues. Germline V CDR1 and CDR2: MDHEN, SYDVKM. The J segment lost 8 bases and the V segment lost 6 bases, leaving 13 bases of the junction unmatched. CDR3 nucleotide sequence: TGTGCCAGCAGCTTAGTTTCCAGCGGGAGGGCCTATGAGCAGTTCTTC. It codes for CASSLVSSGRAYEQFF.